Included here is one T cell receptor beta chain sequence, with context. Its antigen remains unknown. These data originate in a study of T cell clones after liver transplantation. Across the whole study: Third-party-reactive TCRbeta sequences from pre-transplant mixed lymphocyte reactions served as antigen-independent comparators.

TCRdb's table, derived via immunoSEQ multiplex PCR, lists solely in-frame clones and lacks some. The sample has more than 95,000 clones, around 86% seen once. Whole-study findings and limits: A significant post-transplant drop in circulating graft-donor-reactive CD4 TCRbeta sequences occurred in most of the 8 subjects. Low donor cell numbers restricted donor-reactive repertoire measurement in a couple of subjects.

This CDR3 region has 11 residues. The germline gives CDR1 SQVTM, CDR2 ANQGSEA. V lost 4 bases and J lost 4, with 8 bases in between. This chain links TRBV29-1 with TRBJ2-7, with D possibly being TRBD2 (5 bases). The source material was CD4+ T cells from blood, sampled before liver transplant. The sequence came from a human donor who received a liver transplant. The CDR3 region has the DNA TGCAGCGTTGCTAGGGAGTACGAGCAGTACTTC. Translation: CSVAREYEQYF.